These 21 T cell receptor beta chains were sequenced from one sample in a study of OX40 agonist ivuxolimab in advanced cancers. TCRdb keeps only in-frame clones here, not all; method: immunoSEQ multiplex PCR. The sample lists 55,000 to 65,000 clones, about 88% occurring once. The specimen was CD4+ or CD8+ T cells sorted from blood, collected in a trial of the OX40 agonist ivuxolimab. The receptor source for this set is an adult with an advanced solid tumor such as melanoma, head and neck, liver or kidney cancer.

This clone was recorded once. The gene calls are TRBV9 and TRBJ1-2; 7 bases line up with TRBD1. CDR1 SGDLS and CDR2 YYNGEE come from the germline V gene. V was pared by 2 bases and J by 5 bases, with 6 bases of the junction left unmatched. This CDR3 has 14 amino acids. The DNA for the CDR3 is TGTGCCAGCAGCGTTGGCGGCAGGGGGTATGGCTACACCTTC. This codes for CASSVGGRGYGYTF.

The sample holds a few counts of this clone. The chain has TRBV19 and TRBJ1-2; D might be TRBD1 (6 bases). The CDR3 is made up of 13 amino acids. From germline, CDR1 is LNHDA and CDR2 SQIVND (reference sequence). The ends were cut back, 6 bases at V and 5 bases at J, with 13 bases in the middle. The CDR3 spells CASRQGLSYGYTF. CDR3 nucleotides: TGTGCCAGTAGACAGGGTTTAAGTTATGGCTACACCTTC.

The chain is built from TRBV6-1 and TRBJ2-7, with a tentative D call TRBD1 (5 bases). V lost 1 base and J lost 4, with 8 bases in between. CDR1 and CDR2 (germline): MNHNS, SASEGT. CDR3 length: 13 residues. The CDR3 sequence: CASSEGQNYEQYF. For the CDR3, the DNA is TGTGCCAGCAGTGAAGGACAGAATTACGAGCAGTACTTC.

The chain links TRBV6-1 to TRBJ2-1, with D possibly being TRBD2 (5 bases). V was cut by 7 bases and J by 4 bases, with 8 bases left in between. Looked up from germline, CDR1 is MNHNS and CDR2 is SASEGT. The CDR3 has 12 amino acids. CDR3 coding DNA: TGTGCCAGCAAGGAGCGGTACAATGAGCAGTTCTTC. It is translated as CASKERYNEQFF.

This chain uses TRBV18 with TRBJ2-7, with TRBD2 as a possible D gene (5 bases). This CDR3 spans 11 amino acids. Germline values: CDR1 KGHSH, CDR2 LQKENI. V was shortened by 6 bases and J by 6 bases, with 9 bases between the two germline ends. Here the CDR3 reads CASSLRGEQYF. The CDR3 DNA is TGTGCCAGCTCTCTACGGGGCGAGCAGTACTTC.

This clone is classed as medium-sized (0.01 to 0.1%). V and J are TRBV6-5 and TRBJ1-2; 10 bases align to TRBD1. The V segment lost 0 bases and the J segment 7 bases; nucleotides outside the gene matches: 8. Looked up from germline, CDR1 is MNHEY and CDR2 is SVGAGI. The CDR3 spans 16 residues. In DNA, the CDR3 is TGTGCCAGCAGTTACTCGAGGACAGGGGGTGCGGCTGGCTACACCTTC. Translation: CASSYSRTGGAAGYTF.

The genes are TRBV7-2 and TRBJ2-7; D not resolved. V was pared by 4 bases and J by 2 bases, with 6 bases between. The CDR3 spans 12 residues. Germline V CDR1 and CDR2: SGHTA, FQGNSA. CDR3 DNA: TGTGCCAGCAGCTGGGATCCCTACGAGCAGTACTTC. Protein sequence: CASSWDPYEQYF.

This chain connects TRBV29-1 to TRBJ1-2, with TRBD1 matching over 8 bases. Germline CDR1 is SQVTM and CDR2 is ANQGSEA. The CDR3 contains 12 residues. The trim removed 7 bases at V and 3 bases at J, leaving 4 bases unmatched. The CDR3 DNA reads TGCAGCGGGACAGGGTTGGACTATGGCTACACCTTC. Its translation: CSGTGLDYGYTF. The full variable domain, rest sourced from reference TRBV29-1 and TRBJ1-2, is SAVISQKPSRDICQRGTSLTIQCQVDSQVTMMFWYRQQPGQSLTLIATANQGSEATYESGFVIDKFPISRPNLTFSTLTVSNMSPEDSSIYLCSGTGLDYGYTFGSGTRLTVV.

The CDR3 sequence: CASSLDVGQLEQYF. In DNA, the CDR3 is TGCGCCAGCAGCTTGGACGTGGGACAGTTAGAGCAGTACTTC. This sequence joins TRBV5-1 and TRBJ2-7, with 7 bases lining up with TRBD1. The CDR3 extends over 14 amino acids. J gave up 7 bases and V 0 bases, and 7 bases lay outside the gene matches. Germline loops: CDR1 SGHRS, CDR2 YFSETQ.

The chain employs TRBV5-8 and TRBJ2-5; the D is unclear. This CDR3 has 9 amino acids. Trimming stripped 3 bases from V and 12 bases from J, with 6 bases between. Germline V gene data show CDR1 as SGHTS and CDR2 as YDEGEE. The CDR3: CASSYEEYF. The DNA for the CDR3 is TGTGCCAGCAGCTACGAGGAGTACTTC.

The chain carries TRBV29-1 and TRBJ2-3; TRBD2 matches at 14 bases. The CDR3 loop spans 16 amino acids. The trim removed 7 bases at V and 1 base at J, leaving 7 bases unmatched. Germline CDR1 SQVTM, CDR2 ANQGSEA. CDR3 sequence (DNA): TGCAGCGCCGAGGGACTAGCGGGAGTCGGCACAGATACGCAGTATTTT. It codes for CSAEGLAGVGTDTQYF.

In its sample, this clone was seen a few times. The chain's CDR3 is CASSLVDYEQYF. Written as DNA, the CDR3 is TGTGCCAGCAGCTTAGTAGACTACGAGCAGTACTTC. The chain combines TRBV11-2 with TRBJ2-7; D is unclear. V was cut by 1 base and J by 3 bases, with 4 bases left in between. Germline V gene sequence: CDR1 SGHAT, CDR2 FQNNGV. This CDR3 is built from 12 residues.

The CDR3 loop reads CASTPGVGGHEKLFF. As DNA, the CDR3 is TGTGCCAGCACCCCAGGGGTTGGAGGTCACGAAAAACTGTTTTTT. The gene calls are TRBV9 and TRBJ1-4, with D tentatively TRBD1 (6 bases). Trimming pared 6 bases from V and 8 bases from J, leaving 20 bases between. Germline V gene lookup returns CDR1 SGDLS and CDR2 YYNGEE. The CDR3 extends over 15 amino acids.

The chain recombines TRBV7-2 with TRBJ2-7; D gene ambiguous. Germline V CDR1 and CDR2: SGHTA, FQGNSA. V lost 2 bases and J lost 2, with 7 bases in between. The CDR3 extends over 13 amino acids. The CDR3 reads CASSLRITYEQYF. CDR3 DNA: TGTGCCAGCAGCTTAAGGATTACCTACGAGCAGTACTTC.

V is TRBV6-1 and J is TRBJ2-3; D not certain. This CDR3 contains 14 residues. CDR1 is MNHNS and CDR2 is SASEGT in the germline V gene. V lost 5 bases and J 6 bases, leaving 15 bases between the germline ends. In DNA, the CDR3 is TGTGCCAGCAGTCCCACGGCACCCCGGGATACGCAGTATTTT. Translated: CASSPTAPRDTQYF.

The CDR3 sequence: CASSAQLWTKYEQYF. CDR3 bases: TGTGCCAGCAGCGCCCAGCTGTGGACGAAATACGAGCAGTACTTC. V is TRBV5-6 and J is TRBJ2-7; D gene unclear. V was cut by 4 bases and J by 4 bases, with 18 bases left in between. In germline, CDR1 is SGHDT, CDR2 YYEEEE. This CDR3 is 15 amino acids long.

The V and J genes are TRBV29-1 and TRBJ2-5; D may be TRBD2 (6 bases). Trimming cost V 1 base and J 7 bases, with 7 bases left between them. Germline CDR1 is SQVTM and CDR2 is ANQGSEA. This CDR3 is 11 amino acids long. The CDR3 nucleotides read TGCAGCGTTGAAGGCGGGATGACCCAGTACTTC. As protein: CSVEGGMTQYF. Filled out from reference TRBV29-1 and TRBJ2-5, the complete variable domain reads SAVISQKPSRDICQRGTSLTIQCQVDSQVTMMFWYRQQPGQSLTLIATANQGSEATYESGFVIDKFPISRPNLTFSTLTVSNMSPEDSSIYLCSVEGGMTQYFGPGTRLLVL.

The chain combines TRBV19 with TRBJ1-2; D might be TRBD1 (5 bases). Between the trimmed V and J ends, which lost 3 bases and 4 bases, there was a span of 15 bases. The CDR3 is 15 residues long. Germline CDR1 reads LNHDA; CDR2 reads SQIVND (reference sequence). The CDR3 region has the DNA TGTGCCAGTAGTATCCTGAGACAGAGAGCCTATGGCTACACCTTC. Translation gives CASSILRQRAYGYTF.

This chain connects TRBV7-6 to TRBJ2-1; TRBD2 matches at 8 bases. V was clipped by 2 bases and J by 4 bases; unmatched bases: 1. The CDR3 extends over 14 amino acids. Germline CDR1 is SGHVS and CDR2 is FNYEAQ. This CDR3 reads CASSLTSGYNEQFF. The CDR3 DNA reads TGTGCCAGCAGCTTAACTAGCGGTTACAATGAGCAGTTCTTC.

In this sample, this clone turned up a few times. V and J are TRBV7-2 and TRBJ2-5; TRBD2 aligns across 9 bases. Germline V gives CDR1 SGHTA, CDR2 FQGNSA. This CDR3 contains 18 residues. V lost 3 bases to trimming and J lost 0 bases; unmatched junction nucleotides: 11. The CDR3 nucleotides are TGTGCCAGCAGCTTCCAAAGCGGGAGGACTTCGTACCAAGAGACCCAGTACTTC. Translating it yields CASSFQSGRTSYQETQYF.

The sample holds a few counts of this clone. The chain couples TRBV19 to TRBJ2-7; the match to TRBD2 covers 7 bases. Germline values: CDR1 LNHDA, CDR2 SQIVND (reference sequence). V shed 3 bases, J shed 1 base, and the junction held 6 bases outside the gene matches. CDR3 length equals 15 residues. CDR3 protein: CASSIETSRSYEQYF. The DNA of the CDR3 is TGTGCCAGTAGTATCGAGACTAGCCGTTCCTACGAGCAGTACTTC.